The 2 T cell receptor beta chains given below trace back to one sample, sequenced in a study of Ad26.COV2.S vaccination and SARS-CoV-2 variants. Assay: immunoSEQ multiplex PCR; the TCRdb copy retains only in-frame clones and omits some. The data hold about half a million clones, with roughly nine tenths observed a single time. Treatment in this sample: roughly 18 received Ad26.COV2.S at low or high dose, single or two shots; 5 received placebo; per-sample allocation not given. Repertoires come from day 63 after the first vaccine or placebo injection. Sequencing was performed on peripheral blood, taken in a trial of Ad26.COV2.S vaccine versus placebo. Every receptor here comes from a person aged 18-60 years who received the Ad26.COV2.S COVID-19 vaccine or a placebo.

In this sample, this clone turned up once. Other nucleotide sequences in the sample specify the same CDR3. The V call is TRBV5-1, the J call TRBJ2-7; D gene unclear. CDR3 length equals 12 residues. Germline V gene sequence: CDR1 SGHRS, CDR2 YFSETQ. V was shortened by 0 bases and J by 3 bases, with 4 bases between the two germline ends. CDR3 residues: CASSLDFYEQYF. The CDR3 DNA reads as TGCGCCAGCAGCTTGGACTTCTACGAGCAGTACTTC.

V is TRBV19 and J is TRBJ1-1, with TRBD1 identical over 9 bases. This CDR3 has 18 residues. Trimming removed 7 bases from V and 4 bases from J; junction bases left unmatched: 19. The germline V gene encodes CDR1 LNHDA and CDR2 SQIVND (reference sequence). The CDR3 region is CASTRPGQGKPRSTEAFF. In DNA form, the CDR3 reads TGTGCCAGTACCCGACCGGGACAGGGTAAGCCTCGGAGCACTGAAGCTTTCTTT.